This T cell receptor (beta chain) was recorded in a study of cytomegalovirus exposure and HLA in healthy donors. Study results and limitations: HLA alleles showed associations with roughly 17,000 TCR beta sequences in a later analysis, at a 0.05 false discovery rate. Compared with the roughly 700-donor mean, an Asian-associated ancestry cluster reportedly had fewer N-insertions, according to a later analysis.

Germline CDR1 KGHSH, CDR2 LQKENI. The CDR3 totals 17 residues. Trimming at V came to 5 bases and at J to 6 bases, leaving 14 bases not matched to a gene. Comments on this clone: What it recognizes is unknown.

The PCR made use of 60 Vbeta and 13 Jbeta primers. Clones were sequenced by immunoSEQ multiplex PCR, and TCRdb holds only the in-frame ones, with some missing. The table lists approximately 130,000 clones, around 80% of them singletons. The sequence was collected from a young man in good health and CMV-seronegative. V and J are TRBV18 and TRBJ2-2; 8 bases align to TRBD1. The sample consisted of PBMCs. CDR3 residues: CASSSFGQGRIAGELFF. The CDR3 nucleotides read TGTGCCAGCTCATCCTTTGGACAGGGACGTATAGCCGGGGAGCTGTTTTTT.